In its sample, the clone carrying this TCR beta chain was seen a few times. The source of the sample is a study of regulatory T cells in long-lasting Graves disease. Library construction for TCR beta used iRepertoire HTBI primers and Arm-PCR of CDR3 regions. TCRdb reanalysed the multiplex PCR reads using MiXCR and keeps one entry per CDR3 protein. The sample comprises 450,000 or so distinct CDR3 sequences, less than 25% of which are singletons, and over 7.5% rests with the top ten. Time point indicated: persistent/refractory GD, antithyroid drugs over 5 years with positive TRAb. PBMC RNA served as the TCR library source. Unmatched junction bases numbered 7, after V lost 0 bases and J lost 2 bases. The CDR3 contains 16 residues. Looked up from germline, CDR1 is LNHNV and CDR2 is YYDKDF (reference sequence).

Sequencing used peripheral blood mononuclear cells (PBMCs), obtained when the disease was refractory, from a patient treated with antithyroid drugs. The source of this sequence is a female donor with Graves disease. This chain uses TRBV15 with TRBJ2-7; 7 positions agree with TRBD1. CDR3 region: CATSRDLGQATYEQYF. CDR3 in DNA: TGTGCCACCAGCAGAGATCTTGGACAGGCGACCTACGAGCAGTACTTC.